Following are 18 T cell receptor beta chains from one sample sequenced in a study of shared clonotypes between healthy human individuals. Measured with immunoSEQ multiplex PCR; TCRdb has only the in-frame clones, and not every one. The sample includes over 1.5 million clones, roughly 98% of them seen just once. Material for sequencing was naive CD4+ T cells sorted from blood. Subset: CD45RA+ positively selected. These receptors were obtained from a young man in good health.

V and J are TRBV15 and TRBJ1-2, with D possibly TRBD1 on 5 matching bases. Germline V CDR1 and CDR2: LNHNV, YYDKDF (reference sequence). Between the trimmed V and J ends, which lost 4 bases and 5 bases, there was a span of 11 bases. The CDR3 is 13 amino acids. This CDR3 reads CATSTTDPYGYTF. The CDR3 DNA sequence: TGTGCCACCAGCACGACAGACCCTTATGGCTACACCTTC.

The chain has TRBV9 and TRBJ2-1; the D gene is possibly TRBD2 (6 bases). V lost 4 bases to trimming and J lost 5 bases, with 19 bases between them. Germline V gene sequence: CDR1 SGDLS, CDR2 YYNGEE. This CDR3 contains 16 residues. CDR3 in DNA: TGTGCCAGCAGCAATGGGCCGGGACTGATAAACAATGAGCAGTTCTTC. It yields the protein CASSNGPGLINNEQFF.

V and J are TRBV9 and TRBJ1-3; 7 nucleotides line up with TRBD1. The CDR3 length is 15 residues. Looked up from germline, CDR1 is SGDLS and CDR2 is YYNGEE. Germline trimming cut 0 bases from V and 4 bases from J; bases unmatched to any gene: 4. This CDR3 is CASSVGGTVGNTIYF. DNA of the CDR3: TGTGCCAGCAGCGTAGGGGGGACAGTCGGAAACACCATATATTTT.

About this clone: The same CDR3 also results from other DNA sequences found in this sample. V usage is TRBV7-9 and J usage is TRBJ2-5; 8 bases line up with TRBD2. This CDR3 has 14 amino acids. Germline lookup yields CDR1 SEHNR and CDR2 FQNEAQ (reference sequence). With V trimmed by 3 bases and J by 2 bases, 2 bases remained unmatched. CDR3 in DNA: TGTGCCAGCAGCTTCGGGAGGGGGCAAGAGACCCAGTACTTC. It yields the protein CASSFGRGQETQYF. The whole variable domain, filled in from reference TRBV7-9 and TRBJ2-5, reads DTGVSQNPRHKITKRGQNVTFRCDPISEHNRLYWYRQTLGQGPEFLTYFQNEAQLEKSRLLSDRFSAERPKGSFSTLEIQRTEQGDSAMYLCASSFGRGQETQYFGPGTRLLVL.

This chain joins TRBV29-1 and TRBJ1-2; TRBD1 matches at 8 bases. Germline CDR1 and CDR2: SQVTM and ANQGSEA. The CDR3 spans 14 residues. Trimming cost V 1 base and J 3 bases; bases outside gene matches: 4. The CDR3 DNA reads as TGCAGCGTTGAAGGGGCGACAGGGGACTATGGCTACACCTTC. Translation gives CSVEGATGDYGYTF.

This chain joins TRBV5-4 and TRBJ1-2; 11 bases are shared with TRBD1. Trimming cost V 6 bases and J 6 bases; bases outside gene matches: 7. Germline V CDR1 and CDR2: SGHNT, YYREEE (reference sequence). The CDR3 is made up of 14 amino acids. Written as DNA, the CDR3 is TGTGCCAGCACCTGGACAGGGGGCGGGGATGGCTACACCTTC. Protein sequence: CASTWTGGGDGYTF.

This rearrangement joins TRBV7-2 to TRBJ2-4; D is uncertain. Germline assignment: CDR1 SGHTA and CDR2 FQGNSA. V lost 1 base and J 15 bases, leaving 13 bases between the germline ends. This CDR3 contains 12 residues. The CDR3 nucleotides read TGTGCCAGCAGCTTAGACTCGGACCCAGGGTACTTC. It is translated as CASSLDSDPGYF. Full variable domain (rest looked up from reference TRBV7-2 and TRBJ2-4): GAGVSQSPSNKVTEKGKDVELRCDPISGHTALYWYRQSLGQGLEFLIYFQGNSAPDKSGLPSDRFSAERTGGSVSTLTIQRTQQEDSAVYLCASSLDSDPGYFGAGTRLSVL.

V is TRBV7-3 and J is TRBJ1-1, with D unclear. Germline loops: CDR1 SGHTA, CDR2 FQGTGA. CDR3 length: 13 amino acids. Between the trimmed V and J ends, which lost 2 bases and 5 bases, there was a span of 9 bases. The CDR3 here is CASSLGGPTEAFF. The CDR3 DNA reads TGTGCCAGCAGCTTAGGCGGGCCGACTGAAGCTTTCTTT.

The chain recombines TRBV28 with TRBJ2-7, with 10 positions matching TRBD1. The ends lost 7 bases at V and 1 base at J; junction bases unmatched: 4. CDR1 is MDHEN, CDR2 SYDVKM, per germline. There are 14 residues in the CDR3. The CDR3 DNA follows: TGTGCCAGCACCGGGACAGGGGCTTCCTACGAGCAGTACTTC. The encoded protein is CASTGTGASYEQYF.

The chain combines TRBV19 with TRBJ2-7, with 9 nucleotides matching TRBD2. From germline, CDR1 is LNHDA and CDR2 SQIVND (reference sequence). The junction had 6 bases not matched to a gene; V was cut back by 6 bases and J by 0 bases. The CDR3 extends over 15 amino acids. CDR3 in amino acids: CASRVSGSTSYEQYF. DNA of the CDR3: TGTGCCAGTAGGGTTAGCGGGAGTACCTCCTACGAGCAGTACTTC.

A single count supports this clone. The J gene is TRBJ1-5, the V gene TRBV28; D possibly corresponds to TRBD1 (6 bases). The V and J ends lost 5 bases and 1 base respectively, with 9 bases between them. Germline CDR1 MDHEN, CDR2 SYDVKM. This CDR3 has 14 residues. Written as DNA, the CDR3 is TGTGCCAGCAGTAACAGGGCGAGCAATCAGCCCCAGCATTTT. This codes for CASSNRASNQPQHF.

This clone showed up just once. The V and J genes are TRBV5-6 and TRBJ1-1, with D perhaps TRBD1 (5 bases). Germline V gene data show CDR1 as SGHDT and CDR2 as YYEEEE. V was shortened by 3 bases and J by 11 bases, with 20 bases between the two germline ends. The CDR3 contains 14 residues. In DNA, the CDR3 is TGTGCCAGCAGCTCGATAGGGGTTTTAGGGTATGCTTTCTTT. It specifies CASSSIGVLGYAFF.

The chain uses TRBV6-1 and TRBJ2-2; D possibly corresponds to TRBD2 (5 bases). The CDR3 is 14 residues long. Germline V gene lookup returns CDR1 MNHNS and CDR2 SASEGT. V lost 8 bases and J 0 bases, leaving 10 bases between the germline ends. The CDR3 is CASESGTNTGELFF. The CDR3 coding sequence is TGTGCCAGCGAATCCGGGACGAACACCGGGGAGCTGTTTTTT.

The chain has TRBV4-1 and TRBJ2-7; 9 bases are shared with TRBD1. Per germline, CDR1 MGHRA and CDR2 YSYEKL. CDR3 length equals 18 residues. V shed 4 bases, J shed 2 bases, and the junction held 15 bases outside the gene matches. CDR3 nucleotides: TGCGCCAGCAGCCCCCACCCCCGGACAGGGGACCAAACCTACGAGCAGTACTTC. Residues: CASSPHPRTGDQTYEQYF.

The rearrangement uses TRBV27 and TRBJ2-7, with TRBD2 identical over 8 bases. This CDR3 comprises 18 residues. Germline lookup yields CDR1 MNHEY and CDR2 SMNVEV (reference sequence). V was pared by 3 bases and J by 5 bases, with 18 bases of the junction left unmatched. DNA for the CDR3: TGTGCCAGCAGTTTGTTCGGTCCCGGACTAGCAAGATCTCACGAGCAGTACTTC. Protein product: CASSLFGPGLARSHEQYF.

This rearrangement joins TRBV4-1 to TRBJ2-3; 9 nucleotides align to TRBD2. Per the germline V gene, CDR1 is MGHRA and CDR2 is YSYEKL. The CDR3 runs to 19 residues. J was trimmed by 4 bases and V by 4 bases; bases with no gene match: 18. This CDR3 reads CASSRISHSGSGEADTQYF. Written as DNA, the CDR3 is TGCGCCAGCAGCCGCATTTCACATAGCGGGAGTGGGGAGGCAGATACGCAGTATTTT.

The J gene is TRBJ2-7, the V gene TRBV4-1; TRBD2 matches at 7 bases. CDR1 is MGHRA and CDR2 is YSYEKL in the germline V gene. The ends lost 4 bases at V and 2 bases at J; junction bases unmatched: 14. The CDR3 has 17 residues. CDR3 sequence reads: CASSPRSSGWGAYEQYF. CDR3 DNA: TGCGCCAGCAGCCCCCGGAGTAGCGGGTGGGGGGCCTACGAGCAGTACTTC.

The V call is TRBV2, the J call TRBJ1-1; 8 nucleotides line up with TRBD1. This CDR3 has 17 amino acids. Germline assignment: CDR1 SNHLY and CDR2 FYNNEI. V dropped 6 bases and J dropped 1; count of bases not matched to a gene: 13. CDR3 coding DNA: TGTGCCAGCAGCAGGGGGCAGGGGGCAAGGAAGAACACTGAAGCTTTCTTT. Amino acid sequence: CASSRGQGARKNTEAFF.